This T cell receptor beta chain was observed in a study of blood T cell repertoires in COVID-19. Study overall: COVID-19 samples, acute and convalescent, were from the United States, Italy and Spain. T cells, B-cell-depleted T cells, or PBMCs supplied cDNA or gDNA.

The CDR3 contains 12 residues. The germline V gene encodes CDR1 MNHNY and CDR2 SVGAGI (reference sequence). The germline V and J ends were trimmed by 4 bases and 2 bases, with 4 bases remaining between them. This clone was seen a single time. Source study methods: Amplification of reference gene primers provided the estimated nucleated cell counts. TCRdb's copy holds only in-frame clones and misses some; the assay was immunoSEQ multiplex PCR. V and J calls and clone size follow that table, whereas D and trimming were derived from the DNA. Here the sample spans a few hundred thousand clones, approximately 83% being singletons.

The source is a woman in her sixties with acute or convalescent COVID-19. The chain combines TRBV6-6 with TRBJ2-3, with unresolved D. The material sequenced was peripheral blood. The CDR3 sequence is CASSSITDTQYF. Written as DNA, the CDR3 is TGTGCCAGCAGTTCCATCACAGATACGCAGTATTTT.